The 4 T cell receptor beta chains below come from one sample, sequenced in a study of blood T cell repertoires in COVID-19. Profiled with immunoSEQ multiplex PCR; TCRdb holds only in-frame clones, not every one. The sample lists some 190,000 clones; approximately 80% were seen once. Sequences were obtained from PBMCs or T cells enriched from blood (not recorded which). These TCRs come from a man in his sixties who had been exposed to COVID-19.

V usage is TRBV9 and J usage is TRBJ2-7; D may be TRBD2 (5 bases). V lost 4 bases to trimming and J lost 1 base, with 12 bases between them. This CDR3 comprises 14 residues. CDR1 is SGDLS, CDR2 YYNGEE, per germline. Written as DNA, the CDR3 is TGTGCCAGCAGCCCCCACAGCGGATCCTACGAGCAGTACTTC. Its protein is CASSPHSGSYEQYF.

In this sample, this clone turned up a few times. DNA for the CDR3: TGTGCCAGCATCGGGAGGGAGTGGTACGAGCAGTACTTC. This sequence encodes CASIGREWYEQYF. This chain links TRBV2 with TRBJ2-7, with TRBD2 identical over 8 bases. The V gene end was trimmed by 7 bases and the J gene end by 4 bases; junction bases not matched to a gene: 6. CDR3 length equals 13 residues. The germline V gene encodes CDR1 SNHLY and CDR2 FYNNEI. The whole variable domain, remainder taken from reference TRBV2 and TRBJ2-7, is EPEVTQTPSHQVTQMGQEVILRCVPISNHLYFYWYRQILGQKVEFLVSFYNNEISEKSEIFDDQFSVERPDGSNFTLKIRSTKLEDSAMYFCASIGREWYEQYFGPGTRLTVT.

This clone has only a few counts. The V gene is TRBV10-3, the J gene TRBJ1-3; maybe TRBD1 (5 bases). V was shortened by 6 bases and J by 2 bases, with 14 bases between the two germline ends. CDR1 is ENHRY and CDR2 is SYGVKD in the germline V gene. The CDR3 has 15 amino acids. The CDR3: CAIRESGQAGNTIYF. CDR3 nucleotide sequence: TGTGCCATCAGGGAATCAGGGCAGGCTGGAAACACCATATATTTT.

The chain is built from TRBV20-1 and TRBJ2-1, with D possibly matching TRBD2 (6 bases). This CDR3 is built from 16 residues. V was pared by 3 bases and J by 5 bases, with 20 bases between. Germline V gene sequence: CDR1 DFQATT, CDR2 SNEGSKA (reference sequence). The DNA of the CDR3 is TGCAGTGCTAGTCAATCGGGGACTGTAACTAACAATGAGCAGTTCTTC. It yields the protein CSASQSGTVTNNEQFF.